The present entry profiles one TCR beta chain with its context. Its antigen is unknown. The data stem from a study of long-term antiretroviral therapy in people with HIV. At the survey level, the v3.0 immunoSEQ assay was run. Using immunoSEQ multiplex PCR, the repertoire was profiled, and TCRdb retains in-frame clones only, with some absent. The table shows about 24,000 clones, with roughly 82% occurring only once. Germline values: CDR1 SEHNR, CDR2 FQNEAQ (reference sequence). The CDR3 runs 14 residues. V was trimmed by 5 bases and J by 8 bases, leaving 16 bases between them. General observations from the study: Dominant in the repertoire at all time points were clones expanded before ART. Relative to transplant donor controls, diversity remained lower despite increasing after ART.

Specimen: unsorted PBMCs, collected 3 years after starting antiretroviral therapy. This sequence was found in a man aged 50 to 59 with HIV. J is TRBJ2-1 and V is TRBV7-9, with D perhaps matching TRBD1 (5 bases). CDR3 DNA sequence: TGTGCCAGCAGCCCGCTTAGGACACTGGATGAGCAGTTCTTC. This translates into CASSPLRTLDEQFF.